One TCR beta chain is described in this entry. The target of this receptor is not known. Base quality data are lacking; no much larger clone is found one base away. The sample originates from a study of shared clonotypes between healthy human individuals (dated by TCRdb to 2020 to 2022). For context, the study as a whole: A few men and two women, aged 18 to 49 years, made up the cohort. For each donor, CD4 naive and CD4 memory were each run on three plates, CD8 naive on two plates, and CD8 memory on one plate. The study deeply sequenced blood TCR repertoires of about 5 healthy adults to estimate repertoire size and the extent of clonotype sharing between individuals. Different laboratories and diverse techniques were used to prepare libraries and sequence TCR repertoires, to increase sequencing depth and limit assay-specific biases. Leukapheresis yielded between about 0.94 and 8.9 billion PBMCs per donor.

Healthy HIV-negative adults with no recently reported acute infections or vaccinations were included as donors. Every donor was a Caucasian adult residing in Nashville, Tennessee, USA. CD4+ T cells were enriched by magnetic negative selection, after which naive cells were positively selected on CD45RA and the negative fraction was taken as the memory subset. Blood was obtained by leukapheresis, after which PBMCs were separated by Ficoll-Histopaque density gradient centrifugation and cryopreserved in liquid nitrogen vapor phase. Purity and quantity of every magnetically sorted T cell population were checked by analytical flow cytometry. Genomic DNA was isolated from every sorted fraction and measured by UV absorbance on a Nanodrop 2000c. Per the germline V gene, KGHSH is the CDR1 and LQKENI is the CDR2. From cysteine to phenylalanine, the CDR3 is 16 amino acids long. The entry retains the CDR3 DNA only, 48 bases that are in frame from base 1. After removal of 6 bases from V and 5 bases from J, the junction retains 10 bases not matched to a gene.

Study-level results and caveats: About 5% of naive CD4, 3% to 4% of naive CD8, approximately 2% of memory CD4, and 0.35% to 0.5% of memory CD8 clonotypes were shared across four donors. Higher generation probabilities were observed for clonotypes shared by all four sorted-subset donors than for non-shared clonotypes. Sampling was restricted to blood, and TCR repertoires in tissue are likely to differ from TCR repertoires in blood. Estimated clonotype richness was generally larger for naive than for memory subsets. Pairwise subsampling led to the expectation that sequencing depth would affect the degree of clonotype sharing among donors. Even with the large sequencing depth, rarefaction of the sorted-subset datasets indicated that sequencing was incomplete. The small number of donors limited the genetic and exposure-history diversity represented.

Using the deep immunoSEQ assay, TCR CDR3 regions were amplified from genomic DNA by multiplex PCR. Extracted genomic DNA from each cell subset was distributed evenly across all wells of several immunoSEQ 96-well plates, and each plate was treated as a replicate. For sorted subsets, roughly 0.2 ug genomic DNA, equal to 30,000 to 35,000 T cell genomes, was loaded into each replicate PCR. Purified libraries were measured with a Qubit 3.0 fluorometer, size-checked on a Bioanalyzer 2100, and measured again with the KAPA Library Quantification kit. A separate single-read 150-cycle Illumina NextSeq 550 flow cell was used to sequence each immunoSEQ 96-well plate. As for how the authors treated the data: The immunoSEQ output contained only junctional sequences without quality scores, so filtering could not match that applied to full-length reads. To assign V/J genes and CDR3, sequences were annotated against IMGT germline references using PyIR, a Python wrapper for IgBLAST v1.9. Reads were removed for weak V/J assignments (E-value above 1e-6), missing CDR3, stop codons, out-of-frame junctions, or ambiguous translated residues. V3J clonotypes were defined by identical inferred V gene, J gene, and CDR3 amino acid sequence. Percentage overlap between repertoires was calculated by dividing the number of shared unique clonotypes by the size of the smaller repertoire. RTK rarefaction, the Chao1 estimator, and Recon v2.1 estimates of unobserved clonotypes were used to assess repertoire richness. For all TCRbeta clonotypes obtained by the gDNA method from a few donors, generation probabilities were computed with OLGA. Sourced from immuneACCESS, this table was stored by TCRdb with only in-frame sequences that have V and J called. A share of the clones is absent; for the studies checked, an unresolved V gene accounts for under half, and the remainder has no known explanation. V and J calls and clone size are as listed in that table; D and trimming were resolved from the DNA. The sample includes some 900,000 clones, with more than 75% observed a single time. The ten largest clones add up to approximately 1.5% of the sample.

Sequencing used memory CD4+ T cells sorted from blood. The cell subset or site label here, explained by the study, means: CD45RA-negative fraction. Recombination linked TRBV18 to TRBJ2-2; 9 nucleotides in the junction match TRBD1. This sequence originates from a young man in good health. CDR3 sequence: CASSQVSGTGTGELFF. The DNA reads as follows: TGTGCCAGCTCTCAAGTTTCCGGGACAGGGACCGGGGAGCTGTTTTTT.